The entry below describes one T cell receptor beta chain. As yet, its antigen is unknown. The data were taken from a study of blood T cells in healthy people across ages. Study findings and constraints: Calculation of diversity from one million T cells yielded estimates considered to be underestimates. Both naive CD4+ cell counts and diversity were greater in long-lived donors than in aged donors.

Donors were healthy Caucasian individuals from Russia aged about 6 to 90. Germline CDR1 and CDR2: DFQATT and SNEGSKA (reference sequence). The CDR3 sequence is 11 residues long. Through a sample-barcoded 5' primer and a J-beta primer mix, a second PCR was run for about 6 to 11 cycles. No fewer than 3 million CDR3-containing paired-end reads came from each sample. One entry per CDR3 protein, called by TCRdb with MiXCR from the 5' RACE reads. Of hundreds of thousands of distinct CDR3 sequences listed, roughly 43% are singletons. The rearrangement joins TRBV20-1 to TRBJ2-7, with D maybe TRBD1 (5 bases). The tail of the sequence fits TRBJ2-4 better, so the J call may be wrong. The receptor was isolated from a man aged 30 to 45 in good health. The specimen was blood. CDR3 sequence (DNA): TGCAGTGCTATGCAGGGCGACATTCAGTACTTC. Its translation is CSAMQGDIQYF.